Listed here are 27 T cell receptor beta chains from one sample, sequenced in a study of T-cell reconstitution after alpha-beta-depleted transplantation in children. For TCRbeta, the library was prepared with unique molecular identifiers. In TCRdb, the PCR reads were re-called with MiXCR into one record per CDR3 protein. The profile shows 250,000 to 300,000 distinct CDR3 sequences, 9.9% of them singletons. Here the sequenced sample was PBMCs from the stem cell graft donor, taken from the stem cell graft. The receptor set was obtained from a human donor who donated a stem cell graft to a child with SCID.

This rearrangement joins TRBV27 to TRBJ2-7; TRBD2 might be the D (6 bases). V gave up 5 bases and J gave up 7 bases, with 18 bases separating them. From germline, CDR1 is MNHEY and CDR2 SMNVEV (reference sequence). The CDR3 sequence is 14 residues long. The CDR3 DNA sequence: TGTGCCAGCAGTCCAGGCGGGGTAATTGGGGAGCAGTACTTC. Translated: CASSPGGVIGEQYF.

This clonotype was picked up a small number of times. The V call is TRBV5-1, the J call TRBJ1-4; 7 bases map to TRBD1. Unmatched junction bases numbered 11, after V lost 6 bases and J lost 6 bases. Germline V CDR1 and CDR2: SGHRS, YFSETQ. This CDR3 is built from 15 residues. CDR3 sequence: CASTPEGRGDEKLFF. The CDR3 region has the DNA TGCGCCAGCACCCCCGAGGGCAGGGGGGATGAAAAACTGTTTTTT.

This clonotype was counted many times. This chain joins TRBV12-3 or TRBV12-4 and TRBJ2-3; 11 bases fit TRBD2. The CDR3 is 17 residues long. V shed 3 bases and J 5 bases; nucleotides not matched to a gene: 10. CDR3 sequence reads: CASSFIPSGGLRDTQYF. CDR3 in DNA: TGTGCCAGCAGTTTTATTCCTAGCGGGGGGCTGAGAGATACGCAGTATTTT.

The CDR3 nucleotides read TGTGCCAGCAGCTTGGGTCAGCGGGGGGGCCGGGAGACCCAGTACTTC. Translation: CASSLGQRGGRETQYF. V and J are TRBV5-4 and TRBJ2-5; 10 positions match TRBD2. The CDR3 totals 16 residues. Looked up from germline, CDR1 is SGHNT and CDR2 is YYREEE (reference sequence). The V segment lost 0 bases and the J segment 5 bases; nucleotides outside the gene matches: 7.

The genes are TRBV18 and TRBJ2-7; the match to TRBD1 covers 7 bases. The junction had 5 bases not matched to a gene; V was cut back by 4 bases and J by 2 bases. CDR3 length equals 14 residues. The germline V gene has CDR1 KGHSH and CDR2 LQKENI. This chain's CDR3 is CASSLGDSTYEQYF. CDR3 DNA: TGTGCCAGCTCACTAGGGGACAGTACCTACGAGCAGTACTTC.

The CDR3 here is CASSLRLASDTQYF. The CDR3 nucleotides are TGTGCCAGCAGCCTTAGACTAGCGTCAGATACGCAGTATTTT. The chain recombines TRBV3-1 with TRBJ2-3, with 8 bases that match TRBD2. The V and J ends lost 4 bases and 4 bases, in that order; junction bases with no gene match: 4. Germline loops: CDR1 LGHDT, CDR2 YNNKEL (reference sequence). This CDR3 has 14 amino acids.

This clonotype has a handful of counts. CDR3 region: CASLRTELAKNIQYF. The CDR3 DNA is TGTGCCAGCCTTCGGACCGAGCTAGCCAAAAACATTCAGTACTTC. This chain connects TRBV12-3 or TRBV12-4 to TRBJ2-4; D remains ambiguous. The V gene lost 8 bases and the J gene lost 0 bases, with 14 bases spanning the gap. The length of the CDR3 is 15 residues.

At least ten counts were recorded for this clonotype. Here the CDR3 reads CASSVAIQGPNTGELFF. CDR3 coding DNA: TGTGCCAGCAGCGTAGCCATTCAGGGGCCGAACACCGGGGAGCTGTTTTTT. The chain combines TRBV9 with TRBJ2-2; maybe TRBD1 (6 bases). Germline V gene sequence: CDR1 SGDLS, CDR2 YYNGEE. Trimming left V 0 bases short and J 0 bases short, with 12 bases between. The CDR3 totals 17 residues.

This clonotype was observed many times. The V and J genes are TRBV3-1 and TRBJ1-3; D ambiguous. Trimming left V 5 bases short and J 4 bases short, with 3 bases between. The CDR3 covers 11 residues. CDR1 and CDR2 (germline): LGHDT, YNNKEL (reference sequence). CDR3 in amino acids: CASSNGNTIYF. The CDR3, as DNA: TGTGCCAGCAGCAACGGAAACACCATATATTTT.

This clonotype was observed many times. The rearrangement joins TRBV5-1 to TRBJ2-2, with 9 bases that match TRBD1. The CDR3 has 16 residues. Losses at the gene ends were 3 bases for V and 4 bases for J; bases not matched to a gene: 7. CDR1 is SGHRS and CDR2 is YFSETQ in the germline V gene. CDR3 loop: CASSWTGVGATGELFF. The DNA for the CDR3 is TGCGCCAGCAGCTGGACAGGGGTTGGAGCCACCGGGGAGCTGTTTTTT. Full variable domain (remainder filled in from reference TRBV5-1 and TRBJ2-2): KAGVTQTPRYLIKTRGQQVTLSCSPISGHRSVSWYQQTPGQGLQFLFEYFSETQRNKGNFPGRFSGRQFSNSRSEMNVSTLELGDSALYLCASSWTGVGATGELFFGEGSRLTVL.

This clonotype was found a few times. The chain joins TRBV12-3 or TRBV12-4 to TRBJ1-5; D ambiguous. The CDR3 covers 14 residues. The V end lost 5 bases, the J end lost 3 bases, and 11 bases lay between the germline ends. This CDR3 reads CASSRAGDNQPQHF. The CDR3 DNA is TGTGCCAGCAGTCGCGCAGGCGACAATCAGCCCCAGCATTTT.

This clonotype has a handful of counts. The chain joins TRBV5-6 to TRBJ2-3; TRBD2 aligns across 12 bases. The V gene's germline CDR1 is SGHDT and CDR2 YYEEEE. The CDR3 totals 17 residues. The trim removed 4 bases at V and 1 base at J, leaving 7 bases unmatched. The CDR3 protein is CASSGLAGPFRTDTQYF. The CDR3 DNA reads as TGTGCCAGCAGCGGACTAGCGGGGCCATTCCGCACAGATACGCAGTATTTT.

This clonotype has just a few counts. The rearrangement links TRBV5-1 to TRBJ2-5; D not resolved. The length of the CDR3 is 14 residues. Trimming removed 2 bases from V and 1 base from J, with 9 bases in between. Germline CDR1 and CDR2: SGHRS and YFSETQ. In nucleotides, the CDR3 is TGCGCCAGCAGCTTTGGACCCTCCCAAGAGACCCAGTACTTC. Translation gives CASSFGPSQETQYF. Variable domain in full (rest from reference TRBV5-1 and TRBJ2-5): KAGVTQTPRYLIKTRGQQVTLSCSPISGHRSVSWYQQTPGQGLQFLFEYFSETQRNKGNFPGRFSGRQFSNSRSEMNVSTLELGDSALYLCASSFGPSQETQYFGPGTRLLVL.

The V gene is TRBV7-2, the J gene TRBJ2-1; 9 positions match TRBD1. With 5 bases clipped from V and 3 bases from J, the junction kept 5 bases outside the gene matches. Germline-derived CDR1 and CDR2 are SGHTA and FQGNSA. The CDR3 has 15 amino acids. The DNA for the CDR3 is TGTGCCAGCAGCCCAACAGGGGGCAACTACAATGAGCAGTTCTTC. This codes for CASSPTGGNYNEQFF.

There are a few counts of this clonotype. The rearrangement joins TRBV9 to TRBJ2-1; 8 bases align to TRBD2. The ends lost 4 bases at V and 7 bases at J; junction bases unmatched: 10. Germline V gives CDR1 SGDLS, CDR2 YYNGEE. CDR3 length: 15 amino acids. The CDR3 region is CASSPPQRGLNEQFF. In DNA form, the CDR3 reads TGTGCCAGCAGCCCCCCCCAGCGGGGGTTGAATGAGCAGTTCTTC.

This clonotype has ten or more counts. This chain connects TRBV5-1 to TRBJ2-5; TRBD1 agrees at 8 bases. This CDR3 contains 15 residues. Germline trimming cut 7 bases from V and 2 bases from J; bases unmatched to any gene: 10. Germline loops: CDR1 SGHRS, CDR2 YFSETQ. The CDR3 loop reads CASALAGTGQETQYF. CDR3 DNA sequence: TGCGCCAGCGCCTTGGCCGGGACAGGACAAGAGACCCAGTACTTC.

In this sample, this clonotype turned up a few times. The gene calls are TRBV7-9 and TRBJ2-7; the D call may be TRBD1 or TRBD2 (6 bases each). CDR1 is SEHNR, CDR2 FQNEAQ, per germline (reference sequence). This CDR3 is built from 15 residues. Trimming cost V 6 bases and J 4 bases, with 19 bases left between them. CDR3 in DNA: TGTGCCAGCAGTTACTTAACGGGGGCCGAATACGAGCAGTACTTC. Its protein is CASSYLTGAEYEQYF.

Worth noting for this clonotype: This sequence may be a read error, since a much larger clone differs from it by one base. The V and J genes are TRBV6-6 and TRBJ2-3, with D unresolved. V was clipped by 8 bases and J by 11 bases, with 17 bases between them. The germline V gene encodes CDR1 MNHNY and CDR2 SVGAGI (reference sequence). The CDR3 totals 12 residues. The CDR3: CASGPGPAGQYF. The DNA of the CDR3 is TGTGCCAGCGGCCCCGGCCCCGCCGGGCAGTATTTT.

This clonotype was observed at least ten times. This chain joins TRBV10-3 and TRBJ2-5; 12 nucleotides align to TRBD2. Germline V gene data show CDR1 as ENHRY and CDR2 as SYGVKD. CDR3 size: 15 residues. V shed 6 bases, J shed 5 bases, and the junction held 7 bases outside the gene matches. The CDR3, as DNA: TGTGCCATCAGCTCCCCTAGCGGGGGGGCGGAGACCCAGTACTTC. As protein: CAISSPSGGAETQYF.

This clonotype was picked up a small number of times. This sequence joins TRBV25-1 and TRBJ2-1; 8 nucleotides line up with TRBD2. The germline gives CDR1 MGHDK, CDR2 SYGVNS. J lost 4 bases, V lost 5 bases, and 4 bases had no gene match. The CDR3 spans 14 residues. The CDR3 reads CASSRGGPYNEQFF. The DNA of the CDR3 is TGTGCCAGCAGTCGCGGGGGGCCTTACAATGAGCAGTTCTTC.

This clonotype was seen a few times. The chain is built from TRBV13 and TRBJ1-6; 7 nucleotides align to TRBD1. Germline V gives CDR1 PRHDT, CDR2 FYEKMQ (reference sequence). The CDR3 sequence is 15 residues long. V trimming: 5 bases; J trimming: 9 bases; junction bases outside the gene matches: 10. CDR3 region: CASSPQTGSASPLHF. CDR3 bases: TGTGCCAGCAGCCCCCAGACAGGGAGTGCTTCACCCCTCCACTTT.

This chain joins TRBV18 and TRBJ2-1; TRBD1 aligns across 10 bases. Trimming took 8 bases from V and 5 from J; bases not matched to a gene: 3. CDR1 KGHSH and CDR2 LQKENI come from the germline V gene. The CDR3 spans 13 residues. The CDR3 reads CASLGTGDNEQFF. The CDR3 DNA is TGTGCCAGCCTGGGGACAGGGGACAATGAGCAGTTCTTC.

This clonotype appeared many times. This rearrangement joins TRBV6-5 to TRBJ2-7; D not resolved. The CDR3 contains 14 residues. Germline CDR1 is MNHEY and CDR2 is SVGAGI. Deletions cut 4 bases from V and 2 bases from J, with 12 bases between. The CDR3 reads CASSSHDKAYEQYF. CDR3 DNA sequence: TGTGCCAGCAGTTCGCACGACAAAGCCTACGAGCAGTACTTC.

The genes are TRBV12-3 or TRBV12-4 and TRBJ2-5, with TRBD2 matching 13 bases. With V trimmed by 5 bases and J by 2 bases, 8 bases remained unmatched. The CDR3 spans 17 residues. The CDR3 DNA reads TGTGCCAGCAGTCGAGGAGGACTAGCGGGGGTTCAAGAGACCCAGTACTTC. This translates into CASSRGGLAGVQETQYF.

This sequence joins TRBV15 and TRBJ2-1, with D possibly matching TRBD1 (6 bases). The V gene lost 4 bases and the J gene lost 10 bases, with 14 bases spanning the gap. This CDR3 spans 13 amino acids. CDR1 is LNHNV and CDR2 is YYDKDF in the germline V gene (reference sequence). In DNA form, the CDR3 reads TGTGCCACCAGCATTAAACCAGGGGCAGAGCAGTTCTTC. It yields the protein CATSIKPGAEQFF. The whole variable domain, remainder taken from reference TRBV15 and TRBJ2-1, is DAMVIQNPRYQVTQFGKPVTLSCSQTLNHNVMYWYQQKSSQAPKLLFHYYDKDFNNEADTPDNFQSRRPNTSFCFLDIRSPGLGDTAMYLCATSIKPGAEQFFGPGTRLTVL.

This clonotype was recorded many times. This rearrangement joins TRBV27 to TRBJ2-2, with TRBD2 matching over 7 bases. The length of the CDR3 is 17 residues. V gave up 8 bases and J gave up 2 bases; unmatched junction bases: 14. CDR1 and CDR2 from the germline V gene are MNHEY and SMNVEV (reference sequence). The CDR3 sequence is CASAPAAAGVNTGELFF. Here the CDR3 DNA reads TGTGCCAGCGCCCCCGCCGCGGCGGGGGTTAACACCGGGGAGCTGTTTTTT.

Ten or more counts support this clonotype. The rearrangement links TRBV5-6 to TRBJ2-3; D gene ambiguous. The V end lost 4 bases, the J end lost 0 bases, and 3 bases lay between the germline ends. In germline, CDR1 is SGHDT, CDR2 YYEEEE. The CDR3 contains 12 residues. The chain's CDR3 is CASSDSTDTQYF. The CDR3 DNA is TGTGCCAGCAGCGACAGCACAGATACGCAGTATTTT.